The 26 T cell receptor beta chains below were found in one sample sequenced in a study of response to subunit inactivated influenza vaccine. MiXCR was run by TCRdb on the RT-PCR reads, yielding one entry per CDR3 protein. The sample records more than 700,000 distinct CDR3 sequences, around 20% being singletons. The sample in question was PBMCs from blood, obtained about 5 days after vaccination. The receptor set was obtained from a man aged 50-59 years who received an inactivated influenza vaccine.

This clonotype was observed a handful of times. The chain joins TRBV10-3 to TRBJ2-2; D call uncertain. Trimming pared 4 bases from V and 4 bases from J, leaving 4 bases between. CDR1 ENHRY and CDR2 SYGVKD come from the germline V gene. The CDR3 has 12 amino acids. The CDR3 loop is CAISVPTGELFF. CDR3 bases: TGTGCCATCAGTGTACCCACCGGGGAGCTGTTTTTT.

This clonotype was seen only a few times. As DNA, the CDR3 is TGTGCCACCAGTGACCGGACTAGCGGGAGGGCCGTAGATACGCAGTATTTT. Translating gives CATSDRTSGRAVDTQYF. This chain links TRBV24-1 with TRBJ2-3; 15 bases map to TRBD2. This CDR3 has 17 amino acids. Germline CDR1 reads KGHDR; CDR2 reads SFDVKD. V shed 4 bases, J shed 5 bases, and the junction held 6 bases outside the gene matches.

The chain recombines TRBV5-1 with TRBJ2-2, with D uncertain. CDR3 length: 13 amino acids. Germline-derived CDR1 and CDR2 are SGHRS and YFSETQ. Trimming left V 8 bases short and J 0 bases short, with 8 bases between. The CDR3 DNA reads TGCGCCAGTTACCAATCGAACACCGGGGAGCTGTTTTTT. Encoded protein: CASYQSNTGELFF.

The table lists this clonotype with a few counts. This chain links TRBV4-2 with TRBJ2-1; no clear D gene. Germline V gene data show CDR1 as LGHNA and CDR2 as YNFKEQ. The length of the CDR3 is 16 residues. V shed 0 bases and J shed 0 bases, with 9 bases lying between them. DNA for the CDR3: TGTGCCAGCAGCCAAGATCAAGCGTCCTCCTACAATGAGCAGTTCTTC. Its protein is CASSQDQASSYNEQFF.

This chain uses TRBV7-9 with TRBJ2-7; TRBD1 matches at 7 bases. J lost 5 bases, V lost 7 bases, and 14 bases had no gene match. Per the germline V gene, CDR1 is SEHNR and CDR2 is FQNEAQ (reference sequence). There are 15 residues in the CDR3. Here the CDR3 reads CASTFRGRGSHEQYF. CDR3 DNA: TGTGCCAGCACCTTTAGGGGGCGCGGATCTCACGAGCAGTACTTC.

This clonotype has only a few counts. The chain carries TRBV20-1 and TRBJ2-6, with D uncertain. CDR3 size: 15 residues. Per germline, CDR1 DFQATT and CDR2 SNEGSKA (reference sequence). V lost 3 bases and J lost 0, with 9 bases in between. The CDR3 sequence: CSASHPNSGANVLTF. CDR3 nucleotide sequence: TGCAGTGCTAGTCATCCGAACTCTGGGGCCAACGTCCTGACTTTC.

This clonotype showed up just a few times. The chain recombines TRBV27 with TRBJ1-5, with 7 nucleotides matching TRBD1. Germline V gives CDR1 MNHEY, CDR2 SMNVEV (reference sequence). This CDR3 spans 15 amino acids. The ends lost 6 bases at V and 3 bases at J; junction bases unmatched: 8. As DNA, the CDR3 is TGTGCCAGCAGGAAACGACAGGGAAACAATCAGCCCCAGCATTTT. Translation: CASRKRQGNNQPQHF.

The chain carries TRBV2 and TRBJ2-7, with 11 nucleotides matching TRBD1. CDR3 size: 15 residues. Trimming at V came to 3 bases and at J to 3 bases, leaving 4 bases not matched to a gene. Germline CDR1 SNHLY, CDR2 FYNNEI. The CDR3 here is CASSDGQGAIYEQYF. The CDR3 bases are TGTGCCAGCAGTGATGGACAGGGGGCGATCTACGAGCAGTACTTC. Together with reference TRBV2 and TRBJ2-7, the CDR3 gives the full variable domain: EPEVTQTPSHQVTQMGQEVILRCVPISNHLYFYWYRQILGQKVEFLVSFYNNEISEKSEIFDDQFSVERPDGSNFTLKIRSTKLEDSAMYFCASSDGQGAIYEQYFGPGTRLTVT.

The sample holds a few counts of this clonotype. This chain connects TRBV29-1 to TRBJ2-2; 8 nucleotides align to TRBD2. CDR1 and CDR2 (germline): SQVTM, ANQGSEA. Unmatched junction bases numbered 17, after V lost 7 bases and J lost 7 bases. This CDR3 has 16 amino acids. CDR3 sequence: CSALIIRFTSGGELFF. CDR3 nucleotides: TGCAGCGCCCTGATAATTCGGTTTACTAGCGGCGGGGAGCTGTTTTTT.

This clonotype was detected a few times. The chain combines TRBV6-1 with TRBJ1-3; possible D gene TRBD1, 6 bases. Germline lookup yields CDR1 MNHNS and CDR2 SASEGT. CDR3 length: 15 amino acids. V was trimmed by 5 bases and J by 4 bases, leaving 15 bases between them. CDR3: CASSPTGGRGNTIYF. The CDR3 nucleotides read TGTGCCAGCAGTCCGACGGGGGGGCGCGGAAACACCATATATTTT.

The V call is TRBV10-3, the J call TRBJ2-3; possibly TRBD1 for D (6 bases). V lost 4 bases and J 6 bases, leaving 11 bases between the germline ends. The CDR3 is 13 amino acids. Looked up from germline, CDR1 is ENHRY and CDR2 is SYGVKD. This CDR3 is CAISATGPDTQYF. CDR3 in DNA: TGTGCCATCAGTGCAACAGGGCCCGATACGCAGTATTTT.

The V and J genes are TRBV7-2 and TRBJ2-3; D remains unclear. The ends were cut back, 1 base at V and 4 bases at J, with 12 bases in the middle. Germline V lookup: CDR1 SGHTA, CDR2 FQGNSA. The CDR3 loop spans 15 amino acids. The CDR3 protein is CASSLGTYGADTQYF. The CDR3 region has the DNA TGTGCCAGCAGCTTAGGGACCTATGGTGCAGATACGCAGTATTTT.

The genes are TRBV12-3 or TRBV12-4 and TRBJ2-1, with D uncertain. V lost 7 bases and J 14 bases, leaving 18 bases between the germline ends. The CDR3 contains 12 residues. The CDR3 reads CASTFPGSVEFF. The CDR3 coding sequence is TGTGCCAGCACTTTCCCGGGCTCTGTGGAGTTCTTC.

The chain couples TRBV5-5 to TRBJ2-5; 9 positions agree with TRBD2. This CDR3 has 15 amino acids. Germline trimming cut 4 bases from V and 5 bases from J; bases unmatched to any gene: 9. CDR1 is SGHKS and CDR2 is YYEKEE in the germline V gene (reference sequence). CDR3 DNA: TGTGCCAGCAGCGTAAGCGGGGGGCCGGTTGAGACCCAGTACTTC. It is translated as CASSVSGGPVETQYF.

This clonotype was seen only a few times. The chain's CDR3 is CASSPKQGPYEKLFF. The DNA of the CDR3 is TGTGCCAGCAGTCCAAAACAGGGGCCGTATGAAAAACTGTTTTTT. This chain uses TRBV12-3 or TRBV12-4 with TRBJ1-4; 7 nucleotides align to TRBD1. J gave up 6 bases and V 5 bases, and 9 bases lay outside the gene matches. The CDR3 spans 15 residues.

This clonotype has just one count. The chain combines TRBV30 with TRBJ1-1; no clear D. V lost 3 bases and J lost 3, with 17 bases in between. CDR3 length equals 15 residues. Germline lookup yields CDR1 GTSNPN and CDR2 SVGIG (reference sequence). CDR3 nucleotide sequence: TGTGCCTGGAGCCCCGTTTACCTGAGGGACACTGAAGCTTTCTTT. The encoded protein is CAWSPVYLRDTEAFF.

This clonotype was found a few times. The CDR3 here is CASSDHDRGWSYNSPLHF. In DNA, the CDR3 is TGTGCCAGCAGCGACCACGACAGGGGTTGGTCCTATAATTCACCCCTCCACTTT. V usage is TRBV7-8 and J usage is TRBJ1-6; 8 positions agree with TRBD1. This CDR3 is built from 18 residues. The V gene's germline CDR1 is SGHVS and CDR2 FQNEAQ. Trimming took 5 bases from V and 1 from J; bases not matched to a gene: 10.

V and J are TRBV9 and TRBJ1-1; D remains ambiguous. The CDR3 consists of 15 residues. Trimming took off 0 bases at V and 2 bases at J, with 11 bases between the two ends. Germline V gene sequence: CDR1 SGDLS, CDR2 YYNGEE. CDR3 loop: CASSVGSGQNTEAFF. Here the CDR3 DNA reads TGTGCCAGCAGCGTAGGTTCCGGGCAAAACACTGAAGCTTTCTTT.

This clonotype was detected only a few times. V usage is TRBV5-6 and J usage is TRBJ2-1; TRBD2 aligns across 13 bases. The germline gives CDR1 SGHDT, CDR2 YYEEEE. J lost 5 bases, V lost 3 bases, and 8 bases had no gene match. The length of the CDR3 is 17 residues. For the CDR3, the DNA is TGTGCCAGCAGCTATCCGGGACTAGCGGGAACACACAATGAGCAGTTCTTC. Its protein product is CASSYPGLAGTHNEQFF.

This chain links TRBV7-2 with TRBJ2-3; no clear D gene. Germline V lookup: CDR1 SGHTA, CDR2 FQGNSA. This CDR3 region has 13 residues. V gave up 5 bases and J gave up 4 bases, with 10 bases separating them. The DNA for the CDR3 is TGTGCCAGCAGCATCGGACCAGCAGATACGCAGTATTTT. Translation: CASSIGPADTQYF.

The V and J genes are TRBV4-3 and TRBJ2-1; 7 bases agree with TRBD2. Trimming cost V 4 bases and J 3 bases; bases outside gene matches: 6. The germline gives CDR1 LGHNA, CDR2 YSLEER. The CDR3 consists of 15 residues. The CDR3 bases are TGCGCCAGCAGCCGCCGATGGGGGGGCTACAATGAGCAGTTCTTC. Protein: CASSRRWGGYNEQFF.

There are a few counts of this clonotype. In DNA, the CDR3 is TGCAGTGCTTCACAGGAGCGGGAGCGAATAGATACGCAGTATTTT. It specifies CSASQERERIDTQYF. V gene TRBV20-1 combines with J gene TRBJ2-3; 8 bases agree with TRBD2. The V segment lost 5 bases and the J segment 5 bases; nucleotides outside the gene matches: 12. This CDR3 contains 15 residues. Germline V gene lookup returns CDR1 DFQATT and CDR2 SNEGSKA (reference sequence).

The chain employs TRBV6-2 or TRBV6-3 and TRBJ2-2; possible D gene TRBD1, 6 bases. This CDR3 is built from 14 residues. V lost 6 bases and J lost 7, with 15 bases in between. Germline-derived CDR1 and CDR2 are MNHEY and SVGEGT. The CDR3 DNA follows: TGTGCCAGCAGAAAACAGGGATTCGTCGGGGAGCTGTTTTTT. Amino acid sequence: CASRKQGFVGELFF.

The chain joins TRBV12-3 or TRBV12-4 to TRBJ1-5; 11 bases are a match to TRBD1. The CDR3 runs to 14 residues. With V trimmed by 7 bases and J by 8 bases, 7 bases remained unmatched. CDR3 nucleotides: TGTGCCAGCACGGACAGGGGGCTTGGGGAGCCCCAGCATTTT. Translating it yields CASTDRGLGEPQHF.

The chain joins TRBV29-1 to TRBJ2-1; 8 positions agree with TRBD1. CDR1 and CDR2 (germline): SQVTM, ANQGSEA. With V trimmed by 5 bases and J by 4 bases, 1 base remained unmatched. The CDR3 is made up of 12 amino acids. For the CDR3, the DNA is TGCAGCGTTTGGACAGGGTACAATGAGCAGTTCTTC. This translates into CSVWTGYNEQFF.

The chain is built from TRBV9 and TRBJ2-5; TRBD2 might be the D (5 bases). Germline V gives CDR1 SGDLS, CDR2 YYNGEE. This CDR3 has 15 residues. V lost 0 bases and J 2 bases, leaving 11 bases between the germline ends. The CDR3 DNA is TGTGCCAGCAGCGTAGCTTCCGGGAAGCAAGAGACCCAGTACTTC. Translation gives CASSVASGKQETQYF.